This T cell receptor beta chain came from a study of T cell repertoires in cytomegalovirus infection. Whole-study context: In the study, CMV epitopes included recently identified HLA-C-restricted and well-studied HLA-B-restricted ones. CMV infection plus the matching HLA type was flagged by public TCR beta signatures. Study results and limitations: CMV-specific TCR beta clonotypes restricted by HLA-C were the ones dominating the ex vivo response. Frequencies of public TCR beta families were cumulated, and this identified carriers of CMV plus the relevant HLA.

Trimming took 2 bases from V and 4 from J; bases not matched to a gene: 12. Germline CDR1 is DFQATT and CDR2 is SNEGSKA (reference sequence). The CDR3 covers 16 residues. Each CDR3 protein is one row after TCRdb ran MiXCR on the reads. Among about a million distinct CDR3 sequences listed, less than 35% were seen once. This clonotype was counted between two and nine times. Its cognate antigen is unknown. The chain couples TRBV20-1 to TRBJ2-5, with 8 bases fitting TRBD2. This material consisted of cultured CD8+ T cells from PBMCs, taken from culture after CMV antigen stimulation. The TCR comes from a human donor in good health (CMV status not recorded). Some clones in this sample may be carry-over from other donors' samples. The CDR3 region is CSARKLAGSKVETQYF. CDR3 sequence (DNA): TGCAGTGCTAGAAAATTAGCGGGGTCCAAGGTAGAGACCCAGTACTTC.